The sequence of this TCR beta chain was determined in a study of T cell clusters in autoimmune cytopenias. Background on the study: Per sample, median TRB depth was roughly 56,000 reads, yielding a median roughly 2,000 distinct clonotypes. The study's findings and limits: Exclusive TRB clusters were almost three-fold more numerous in healthy donors than in active autoimmune hepatitis. TRB repertoire shifts in secondary cytopenia and chronic lymphocytic leukemia mostly reflected lymphoma, not autoimmunity.

TRB was amplified from approximately 250 ng of peripheral blood genomic DNA per sample. TRB rearrangements were amplified by touch-down multiplex PCR with mixed TRB-A/B primers. From the multiplex PCR reads, TCRdb lists one entry per CDR3 protein and no DNA. The table for this sample gives about 2,300 distinct CDR3 sequences. The germline V gene has CDR1 MNHEY and CDR2 SVGAGI. This CDR3 has 15 residues. This clonotype shows up as medium-sized by frequency. The antigen is not known. This receptor was obtained from a human donor with an autoimmune cytopenia or autoimmune hepatitis (not recorded which). The sample consisted of peripheral blood. The chain joins TRBV6-5 to TRBJ2-2. The CDR3 is CASIGGVSGTGELFF.